The clone carrying this T cell receptor beta chain was seen repeatedly, ten times or more. A much bigger clone sits one base away, suggesting this may be a read error. The second PCR ran roughly 6 to 11 cycles with a sample-barcoded 5' primer and J-beta primers. TCRdb itself ran the 5' RACE reads through MiXCR, one entry per CDR3 protein. The sample shows approximately 1.5 million distinct CDR3 sequences, 42% of them seen only once. The sample is drawn from a study of blood T cells in healthy people across ages. Across the whole study: About one barcoded TCR beta cDNA was captured per two T cells.

The CDR3 length is 14 residues. Germline V gives CDR1 MRHNA, CDR2 SNTAGT. V gave up 5 bases and J gave up 11 bases; unmatched junction bases: 10. Sequencing input: blood. This clonotype originated in a woman aged 18-29 years in good health. The rearrangement uses TRBV6-4 and TRBJ2-5; TRBD2 agrees at 11 bases. The chain's CDR3 is CASSQLAGADEQYF. In nucleotides, the CDR3 is TGTGCCAGCAGTCAACTAGCGGGAGCCGATGAGCAGTACTTC.